The clone carrying this TCR beta chain was observed many times. As yet, its antigen is unknown. This CDR3 comprises 17 residues. Germline V gives CDR1 LGHNA, CDR2 YNFKEQ. The V gene lost 3 bases and the J gene lost 2 bases, with 20 bases spanning the gap. This record comes from a study of T-cell reconstitution after alpha-beta-depleted transplantation in children. Unique molecular identifiers featured in how the TCRbeta library was prepared. MiXCR was run by TCRdb on the PCR reads, yielding one entry per CDR3 protein. This table holds 90,000 to 130,000 distinct CDR3 sequences, 10% to 13% found once. Findings of the study overall: It was reported that alpha-beta T cells came from several hundred expanded graft clones (about two months after transplant). T cells produced anew were the main source of T-cell counts and diversity one year after transplant.

The starting material was PBMCs, obtained before TCRalphabeta/CD19-depleted stem cell transplant. The chain combines TRBV4-2 with TRBJ2-7; D may be TRBD1 (6 bases). This receptor was identified in a boy aged 2-15 years with acute lymphoblastic leukemia, due to receive a stem cell transplant. The CDR3 is CASSQLFSQGVAYEQYF. The CDR3 DNA is TGTGCCAGCAGCCAGCTATTTTCACAGGGAGTGGCCTACGAGCAGTACTTC.